This TCR beta chain was found in a study of blood T cell repertoires in COVID-19. This CDR3 has 13 residues. CDR1 is SGHVS, CDR2 FQNEAQ, per germline. Trimming took 1 base from V and 9 from J, leaving 12 bases between them. The table came from immunoSEQ multiplex PCR; TCRdb's copy has only in-frame clones and leaves some out. Of about 360,000 clones listed, around 90% are singletons. This receptor was taken from a middle-aged woman with acute COVID-19. The chain carries TRBV7-8 and TRBJ1-1; no definite D call. The sample consisted of PBMCs or T cells enriched from blood (not recorded which). The CDR3: CASSLDRGGQAFF. In DNA form, the CDR3 reads TGTGCCAGCAGCTTAGATCGTGGAGGGCAAGCTTTCTTT.